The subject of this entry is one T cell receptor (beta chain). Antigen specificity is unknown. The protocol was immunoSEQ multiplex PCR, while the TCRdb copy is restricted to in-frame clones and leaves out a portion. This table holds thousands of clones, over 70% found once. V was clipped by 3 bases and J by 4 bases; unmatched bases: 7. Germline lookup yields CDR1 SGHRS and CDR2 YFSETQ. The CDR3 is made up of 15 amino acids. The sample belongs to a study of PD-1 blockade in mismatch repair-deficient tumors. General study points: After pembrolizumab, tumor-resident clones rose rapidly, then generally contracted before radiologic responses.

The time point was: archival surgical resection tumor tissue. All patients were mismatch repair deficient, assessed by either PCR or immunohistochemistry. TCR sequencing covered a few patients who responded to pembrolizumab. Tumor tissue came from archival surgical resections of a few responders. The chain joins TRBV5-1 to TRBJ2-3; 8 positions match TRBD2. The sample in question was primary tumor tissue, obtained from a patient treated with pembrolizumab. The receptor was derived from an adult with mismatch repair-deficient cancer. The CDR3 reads CASSSLGLDSDTQYF. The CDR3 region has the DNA TGCGCCAGCAGCTCCTTGGGACTAGATTCAGATACGCAGTATTTT. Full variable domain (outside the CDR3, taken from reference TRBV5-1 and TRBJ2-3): KAGVTQTPRYLIKTRGQQVTLSCSPISGHRSVSWYQQTPGQGLQFLFEYFSETQRNKGNFPGRFSGRQFSNSRSEMNVSTLELGDSALYLCASSSLGLDSDTQYFGPGTRLTVL.